These 11 T cell receptor beta chains came from one sample sequenced in a study of T cells in Graves' hyperthyroidism and ophthalmopathy. Amplified TCR beta CDR3 regions derived from RNA transcripts. A set of HTBI primers served as the primers for a first-round RT-PCR of the TCR CDR3. MiXCR, run by TCRdb on the multiplex PCR reads, gives a single entry per CDR3 protein. The data hold about 700,000 distinct CDR3 sequences, with around 15% observed a single time. Sequenced: blood. The receptor source for this set is a woman under 30 with Graves' hyperthyroidism.

This clonotype was detected many times. J is TRBJ2-7 and V is TRBV20-1; 8 nucleotides match TRBD2. V lost 7 bases to trimming and J lost 3 bases; unmatched junction nucleotides: 8. There are 13 residues in the CDR3. Germline V gives CDR1 DFQATT, CDR2 SNEGSKA (reference sequence). DNA for the CDR3: TGCAGTGGCGCCGCCGGGACTAGCTACGAGCAGTACTTC. Translated: CSGAAGTSYEQYF.

This clonotype was observed many times. The chain links TRBV20-1 to TRBJ2-7; a possible D gene is TRBD1 (5 bases). Germline-derived CDR1 and CDR2 are DFQATT and SNEGSKA (reference sequence). V was clipped by 0 bases and J by 6 bases, with 12 bases between them. There are 13 residues in the CDR3. CDR3 sequence (DNA): TGCAGTGCTAGAGATCAGGGTTCTGGCGAGCAGTACTTC. The encoded protein is CSARDQGSGEQYF.

In its sample, this clonotype was seen a few times. The rearrangement uses TRBV10-1 and TRBJ2-1; TRBD2 aligns across 7 bases. Germline trimming cut 8 bases from V and 9 bases from J; bases unmatched to any gene: 16. CDR3 length equals 15 residues. Germline CDR1 WNHNN, CDR2 SYGVQD (reference sequence). The CDR3 loop is CASRGGVGGPGEQFF. DNA of the CDR3: TGCGCCAGCCGTGGCGGTGTGGGAGGGCCGGGTGAGCAGTTCTTC.

This clonotype was recorded at least ten times. The chain combines TRBV14 with TRBJ2-3; 13 bases map to TRBD2. This CDR3 has 15 residues. J gave up 9 bases and V 5 bases, and 8 bases lay outside the gene matches. The germline V gene encodes CDR1 SGHDN and CDR2 FVKESK. The CDR3 reads CASSFGLAGARTQYF. The CDR3 DNA is TGTGCCAGCAGCTTTGGACTAGCGGGAGCAAGGACGCAGTATTTT.

This clonotype was counted many times. The chain employs TRBV7-8 and TRBJ1-5; D unclear. V lost 3 bases and J lost 0, with 15 bases in between. The CDR3 is made up of 17 amino acids. Germline CDR1 and CDR2: SGHVS and FQNEAQ. CDR3: CASSFSYGRNSNQPQHF. The CDR3 DNA sequence: TGTGCCAGCAGCTTTTCTTATGGACGGAATAGCAATCAGCCCCAGCATTTT.

Details on this clonotype: The CDR3 ends on some other residue instead of the conserved phenylalanine or tryptophan, so this is likely a read error. This chain links TRBV7-9 with TRBJ2-7; 9 bases map to TRBD2. This CDR3 spans 14 amino acids. The germline CDR1 and CDR2 sequences are SEHNR and FQNEAQ (reference sequence). Trimming at V came to 2 bases and at J to 5 bases, leaving 4 bases not matched to a gene. In DNA, the CDR3 is TGTGCCAGCAGCTTAAGCGGGGGGAAAAACGAGCAGTACTTG. Protein product: CASSLSGGKNEQYL.

CDR3 nucleotide sequence: TGTGCCAGCACCCCCGGGACAGGGGATAGAAAACTGTTTTTT. This translates into CASTPGTGDRKLFF. V usage is TRBV28 and J usage is TRBJ1-4, with 10 bases fitting TRBD1. The germline V gene encodes CDR1 MDHEN and CDR2 SYDVKM. With 7 bases clipped from V and 10 bases from J, the junction kept 9 bases outside the gene matches. This CDR3 has 14 amino acids.

This clonotype appeared many times. The rearrangement joins TRBV2 to TRBJ2-7, with D possibly matching TRBD2 (6 bases). CDR1 and CDR2 (germline): SNHLY, FYNNEI. The CDR3 is made up of 14 amino acids. Between the trimmed V and J ends, which lost 5 bases and 2 bases, there was a span of 13 bases. CDR3 sequence reads: CASSLIAEAYEQYF. The DNA for the CDR3 is TGTGCCAGCAGTCTGATAGCGGAGGCCTACGAGCAGTACTTC.

The J gene is TRBJ1-2, the V gene TRBV5-1, with 10 bases lining up with TRBD1. J gave up 0 bases and V 4 bases, and 9 bases lay outside the gene matches. The CDR3 is 17 amino acids. Germline CDR1 SGHRS, CDR2 YFSETQ. The CDR3 sequence is CASSPNLGQGANYGYTF. The CDR3 DNA reads TGCGCCAGCAGCCCGAACCTCGGACAGGGGGCTAACTATGGCTACACCTTC.

The rearrangement joins TRBV7-9 to TRBJ2-2; 11 bases are shared with TRBD1. Trimming cost V 5 bases and J 5 bases; bases outside gene matches: 4. Germline V gene data show CDR1 as SEHNR and CDR2 as FQNEAQ (reference sequence). The CDR3 runs 15 residues. CDR3 sequence reads: CASSRDRGSTGELFF. In DNA, the CDR3 is TGTGCCAGCAGCCGGGACAGGGGGTCGACCGGGGAGCTGTTTTTT.

This clonotype was seen at least ten times. This chain joins TRBV3-1 and TRBJ2-7; D remains ambiguous. CDR1 is LGHDT, CDR2 YNNKEL, per germline (reference sequence). V was trimmed by 0 bases and J by 3 bases, leaving 15 bases between them. CDR3 size: 16 residues. In DNA form, the CDR3 reads TGTGCCAGCAGCCAAGAGAGTATCGGACGAAACTACGAGCAGTACTTC. Translation: CASSQESIGRNYEQYF.